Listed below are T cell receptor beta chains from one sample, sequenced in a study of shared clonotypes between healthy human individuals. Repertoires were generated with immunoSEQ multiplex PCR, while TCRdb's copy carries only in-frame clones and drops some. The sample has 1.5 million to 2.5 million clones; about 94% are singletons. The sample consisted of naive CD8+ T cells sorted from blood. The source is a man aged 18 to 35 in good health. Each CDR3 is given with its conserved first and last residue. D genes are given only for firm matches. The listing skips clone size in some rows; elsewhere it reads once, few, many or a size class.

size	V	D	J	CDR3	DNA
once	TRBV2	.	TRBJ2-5	CASSDMEAYTGETQYF	TGTGCCAGCAGTGATATGGAGGCATACACGGGAGAGACCCAGTACTTC
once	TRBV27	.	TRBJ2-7	CASSLSPHYEQYF	TGTGCCAGCAGTTTATCACCCCACTACGAGCAGTACTTC
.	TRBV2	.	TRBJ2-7	CASATSSYEQYF	TGTGCCAGCGCGACCTCTTCCTACGAGCAGTACTTC
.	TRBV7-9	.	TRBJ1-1	CASSLYGGTTEAFF	TGTGCCAGCAGCCTTTATGGGGGCACCACTGAAGCTTTCTTT
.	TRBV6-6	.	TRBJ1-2	CASSYSTENYGYTF	TGTGCCAGCAGTTACTCGACGGAAAACTATGGCTACACCTTC
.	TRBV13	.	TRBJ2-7	CASSPGRGPSYEQYF	TGTGCCAGCAGCCCTGGTAGAGGCCCTTCCTACGAGCAGTACTTC
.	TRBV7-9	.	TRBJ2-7	CASSLEGYAGAYEQYF	TGTGCCAGCAGCTTAGAGGGTTATGCAGGGGCCTACGAGCAGTACTTC
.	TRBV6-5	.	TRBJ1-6	CASSSDSGAVSPLHF	TGTGCCAGCAGTTCGGACAGCGGGGCGGTTTCACCCCTCCACTTT
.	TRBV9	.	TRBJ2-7	CASSAGSLITYEQYF	TGTGCCAGCAGCGCCGGGTCCCTTATAACCTACGAGCAGTACTTC
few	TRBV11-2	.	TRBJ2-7	CASSFSGYEQYF	TGTGCCAGCAGCTTTTCGGGGTACGAGCAGTACTTC
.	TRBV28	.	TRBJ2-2	CASVRRVLNLWKGTGELFF	TGTGCCAGCGTCCGCAGGGTTTTAAATCTGTGGAAGGGGACCGGGGAGCTGTTTTTT
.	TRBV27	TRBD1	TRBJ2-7	CASSSLGQGTEQYF	TGTGCCAGCAGTTCTCTAGGACAGGGAACCGAGCAGTACTTC
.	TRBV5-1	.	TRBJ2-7	CASSLGAGTYEQYF	TGCGCCAGCAGCTTGGGTGCGGGTACCTACGAGCAGTACTTC
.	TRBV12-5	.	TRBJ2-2	CASGQTNTGELFF	TGTGCTAGTGGCCAAACCAACACCGGGGAGCTGTTTTTT
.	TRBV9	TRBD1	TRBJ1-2	CASSRDRDYGYTF	TGTGCCAGCAGTCGGGACAGAGACTATGGCTACACCTTC
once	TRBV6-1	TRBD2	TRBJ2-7	CASRAGPVSYEQYF	TGTGCCAGCAGAGCGGGGCCAGTCTCCTACGAGCAGTACTTC
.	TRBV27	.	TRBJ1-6	CASSFVGGNSPLHF	TGTGCCAGCAGTTTCGTAGGGGGGAATTCACCCCTCCACTTT
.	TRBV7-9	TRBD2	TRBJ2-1	CASSLAGLAGNEQFF	TGTGCCAGCAGCTTAGCGGGACTAGCCGGCAATGAGCAGTTCTTC
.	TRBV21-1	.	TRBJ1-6	CASSRPGPAGSPLHF	TGTGCCAGCAGCAGACCGGGACCAGCGGGTTCACCCCTCCACTTT
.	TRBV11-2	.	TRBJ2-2	CASSFGELFF	TGTGCCAGCAGCTTCGGGGAGCTGTTTTTT
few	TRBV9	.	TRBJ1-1	CASSPVPFGANTEAFF	TGTGCCAGCAGCCCCGTGCCTTTCGGGGCCAACACTGAAGCTTTCTTT
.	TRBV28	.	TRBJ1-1	CASSLMGGTEAFF	TGTGCCAGCAGTTTAATGGGGGGGACTGAAGCTTTCTTT
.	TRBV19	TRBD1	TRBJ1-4	CASSPTGLLGTNEKLFF	TGTGCCAGTAGTCCGACAGGGCTCCTGGGTACTAATGAAAAACTGTTTTTT
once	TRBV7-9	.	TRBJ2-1	CASSPREITDDEQFF	TGTGCCAGCAGCCCCCGTGAGATTACGGACGATGAGCAGTTCTTC
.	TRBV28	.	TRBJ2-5	CASSLYRGAQETQYF	TGTGCCAGCAGTCTCTATAGGGGGGCACAAGAGACCCAGTACTTC
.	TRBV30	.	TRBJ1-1	CASTGLNTEAFF	TGTGCCTCAACAGGGCTGAACACTGAAGCTTTCTTT
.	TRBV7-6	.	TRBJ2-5	CASSLAADQRETQYF	TGTGCCAGCAGCTTAGCAGCGGACCAACGAGAGACCCAGTACTTC
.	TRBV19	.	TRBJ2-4	CASSIDGTIRDIQYF	TGTGCCAGTAGTATAGACGGGACCATCCGGGACATTCAGTACTTC
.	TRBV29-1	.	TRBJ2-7	CSVEGEGPNYEQYF	TGCAGCGTTGAAGGAGAAGGACCGAACTACGAGCAGTACTTC
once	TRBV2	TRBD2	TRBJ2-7	CASSRGLAGESGHEQYF	TGTGCCAGCAGTCGAGGACTAGCGGGAGAGTCAGGCCACGAGCAGTACTTC
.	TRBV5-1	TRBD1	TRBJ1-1	CASSLTGGDTEAFF	TGCGCCAGCAGCTTGACAGGGGGCGATACTGAAGCTTTCTTT
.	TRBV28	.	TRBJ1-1	CASSLQGPEAFF	TGTGCCAGCAGTTTGCAGGGACCTGAAGCTTTCTTT
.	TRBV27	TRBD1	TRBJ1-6	CASSSSTGGNSPLHF	TGTGCCAGCAGTTCCTCGACAGGGGGTAATTCACCCCTCCACTTT
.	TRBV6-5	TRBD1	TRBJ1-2	CASSYTGTGDNYGYTF	TGTGCCAGCAGTTACACCGGGACAGGGGACAACTATGGCTACACCTTC
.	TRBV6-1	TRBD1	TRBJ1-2	CACEDRGLSWGYTF	TGTGCCTGTGAAGACAGGGGGCTCTCGTGGGGCTACACCTTC
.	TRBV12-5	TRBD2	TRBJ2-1	CASGFGTSGRAGNEQFF	TGTGCTAGTGGCTTCGGGACTAGCGGGAGGGCGGGGAATGAGCAGTTCTTC
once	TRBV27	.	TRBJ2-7	CASSLSPGTAAIEQYF	TGTGCCAGCAGTTTATCACCGGGGACGGCGGCGATCGAGCAGTACTTC
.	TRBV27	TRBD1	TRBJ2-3	CASSPWRQGAPFPDTQYF	TGTGCCAGCAGTCCCTGGAGACAGGGGGCGCCTTTCCCAGATACGCAGTATTTT
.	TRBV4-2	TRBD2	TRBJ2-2	CASSPGIAGVPNTGELFF	TGTGCCAGCAGCCCGGGGATAGCGGGGGTACCGAACACCGGGGAGCTGTTTTTT
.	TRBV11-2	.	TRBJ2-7	CASSAITSSYEQYF	TGTGCCAGCAGCGCGATTACCAGCTCCTACGAGCAGTACTTC
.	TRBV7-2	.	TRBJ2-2	CASSLGPSTGELFF	TGTGCCAGCAGCTTAGGCCCGAGCACCGGGGAGCTGTTTTTT
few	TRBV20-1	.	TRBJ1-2	CGRGAEGYTF	TGCGGCAGGGGTGCGGAGGGCTACACCTTC